This is a list of T cell receptor beta chains from one sample in a study of cytomegalovirus exposure and HLA in healthy donors. Sequencing was performed with immunoSEQ multiplex PCR; in TCRdb, only in-frame clones are kept and a portion is missing. Here the sample spans tens of thousands of clones, about four fifths being singletons. The specimen sequenced was PBMCs. All receptors derive from a man between 45 and 60 years old in good health and CMV-seropositive. CDR3s include the opening cysteine and the closing phenylalanine or tryptophan.

len	v_gene	j_gene	CDR3aa
15	TRBV6-5	TRBJ1-1	CASSVGTVGGTEAFF
13	TRBV19	TRBJ2-7	CASSTGTGYEQYF
13	TRBV6-5	TRBJ2-2	CASRKDYSGELFF
19	TRBV4-2	TRBJ2-1	CASSSRISSTSGRSNEQFF
15	TRBV7-9	TRBJ1-2	CASSLGTASPYGYTF
16	TRBV15	TRBJ1-3	CATSREGAHSGNTIYF
16	TRBV28	TRBJ2-7	CASSDLSGGSPYEQYF
14	TRBV4-1	TRBJ1-5	CASSRDRVNQPQHF
13	TRBV5-6	TRBJ1-1	CASSLFQATEAFF
16	TRBV5-6	TRBJ2-7	CASSLAGSGGYYEQYF
15	TRBV5-4	TRBJ2-2	CASSTDSQGTGELFF
13	TRBV4-3	TRBJ2-5	CASSPRGRETQYF
14	TRBV13	TRBJ1-1	CASSLMQGFTEAFF
18	TRBV19	TRBJ2-7	CASSARDRGWLVGDEQYF
14	TRBV7-2	TRBJ2-3	CASAIAGSTDTQYF
16	TRBV18	TRBJ2-2	CASSTMGQGDTGELFF
15	TRBV19	TRBJ2-2	CASRERGANTGELFF
15	TRBV29-1	NA	CSVLGYYSGGYEQYF
14	TRBV7-2	TRBJ1-2	CASSYSQGDYGYTF
14	TRBV19	TRBJ2-7	CASSRLAGDYEQYF
15	TRBV6-5	TRBJ2-7	CASSPRRGASYEQYF
15	TRBV11-2	TRBJ2-3	CASSLLDFSTDTQYF
14	TRBV19	TRBJ2-7	CASSFRTSSYEQYF
17	TRBV5-1	TRBJ2-3	CASSLTSGGLSTDTQYF
14	TRBV2	TRBJ2-3	CASGWEPSGPSQYF
17	TRBV9	TRBJ2-6	CASSVKGGSSGANVLTF
15	TRBV30	TRBJ2-2	CAWNARSSVTGELFF
14	TRBV9	TRBJ2-5	CASSAGDKRETQYF
15	TRBV7-9	TRBJ2-7	CASSHTSGPPYEQYF
14	TRBV28	TRBJ2-7	CASRLGTASYEQYF
12	TRBV4-1	TRBJ2-7	CASSQIGSEQYF
15	TRBV7-9	TRBJ2-6	CASSRGGSGANVLTF
11	TRBV20-1	TRBJ1-2	CSASPQGGYTF
14	TRBV6-5	TRBJ2-7	CDSSYSTGTYEQYF
16	TRBV4-1	TRBJ2-7	CDSSQEAGQGYYEQYF
15	TRBV5-4	TRBJ1-6	CASSLGTVDNSPLRF
16	TRBV19	TRBJ1-2	CASSIPLEQLNYGYTF
13	TRBV18	TRBJ1-1	CASSQIGGTEAFF
15	TRBV7-3	TRBJ2-1	CASSFTSGSYNEQFF
14	TRBV18	TRBJ1-2	CASSDREVSYGYTF
16	TRBV21-1	TRBJ2-7	CASSKAPTVKTYEQYF